One and the same sample provided the 17 T cell receptor beta chains below, sequenced in a study of blood T cell repertoires in COVID-19. Sequencing was performed with immunoSEQ multiplex PCR; in TCRdb, only in-frame clones are kept and a portion is missing. The repertoire includes around 230,000 clones, around 86% of them detected once, and about 3.3% sits in the top ten. Sequencing was performed on PBMCs or T cells enriched from blood (not recorded which). The receptors stem from a woman aged 40 to 55 with acute COVID-19.

This chain's CDR3 is CASSVAGASYNEQFF. The CDR3 DNA reads TGTGCCAGCAGCGTAGCAGGGGCTTCATACAATGAGCAGTTCTTC. V and J are TRBV9 and TRBJ2-1; tentatively, D is TRBD1 (6 bases). Trimming left V 0 bases short and J 4 bases short, with 11 bases between. Germline-derived CDR1 and CDR2 are SGDLS and YYNGEE. This CDR3 is built from 15 residues.

This rearrangement joins TRBV12-5 to TRBJ2-7, with TRBD1 matching over 9 bases. CDR1 and CDR2 (germline): LGHNT, FRNRAP. This CDR3 is built from 14 residues. The ends lost 5 bases at V and 5 bases at J; junction bases unmatched: 7. This CDR3 reads CASGLGTGINEQYF. The CDR3 DNA reads as TGTGCTAGTGGTCTCGGGACAGGGATCAACGAGCAGTACTTC.

The CDR3 DNA reads TGCGCCAGCAGCGCGGGACAGGGGGGAAAACTAGCGGGAGGAATCCACGAGCAGTACTTC. Encoded protein: CASSAGQGGKLAGGIHEQYF. This chain links TRBV5-1 with TRBJ2-7; maybe TRBD2 (12 bases). Germline loops: CDR1 SGHRS, CDR2 YFSETQ. The CDR3 extends over 20 amino acids. V was trimmed by 4 bases and J by 5 bases, leaving 34 bases between them.

This clone has just one count. The chain has TRBV11-3 and TRBJ2-5, with a tentative D call TRBD2 (6 bases). Per germline, CDR1 SGHNT and CDR2 YENEEA. The CDR3 runs to 13 residues. Trimming pared 3 bases from V and 2 bases from J, leaving 7 bases between. The CDR3 sequence is CASSFGGQETQYF. The CDR3 nucleotides read TGTGCCAGCAGCTTTGGGGGGCAAGAGACCCAGTACTTC. Full variable domain (missing parts from reference TRBV11-3 and TRBJ2-5): EAGVVQSPRYKIIEKKQPVAFWCNPISGHNTLYWYLQNLGQGPELLIRYENEEAVDDSQLPKDRFSAERLKGVDSTLKIQPAELGDSAVYLCASSFGGQETQYFGPGTRLLVL.

This chain joins TRBV10-2 and TRBJ1-6, with 7 bases identical to TRBD1. Germline values: CDR1 WSHSY, CDR2 SAAADI. V shed 0 bases, J shed 10 bases, and the junction held 6 bases outside the gene matches. This CDR3 has 15 amino acids. The CDR3 DNA reads TGCGCCAGCAGTGAGTCAGCAGGGGGACGGTCACCCCTCCACTTT. Residues: CASSESAGGRSPLHF.

This rearrangement joins TRBV21-1 to TRBJ1-2; no check of the table's D call, TRBD1, against the DNA was made. TRBV21-1 is a pseudogene segment. The CDR3 is 13 residues long. The CDR3 DNA follows: TGTGCCAGCAGCAAAGGACAGGGCCTGGGCTACACCTTC. This encodes CASSKGQGLGYTF.

V usage is TRBV2 and J usage is TRBJ2-2; 7 bases align to TRBD1. The CDR3 is made up of 15 amino acids. Germline-derived CDR1 and CDR2 are SNHLY and FYNNEI. Trimming cost V 7 bases and J 6 bases; bases outside gene matches: 11. Here the CDR3 DNA reads TGTGCCAGCACCACTCCCCGACAGGGTCCCGGGGAGCTGTTTTTT. Its protein product is CASTTPRQGPGELFF.

The chain links TRBV7-6 to TRBJ2-3, with D perhaps TRBD2 (6 bases). V was pared by 1 base and J by 3 bases, with 11 bases between. From germline, CDR1 is SGHVS and CDR2 FNYEAQ. The CDR3 is made up of 15 amino acids. CDR3 loop: CASSLGGGGTDTQYF. DNA for the CDR3: TGTGCCAGCAGCTTAGGAGGCGGAGGGACAGATACGCAGTATTTT.

The table lists this clone with a few counts. The chain recombines TRBV24-1 with TRBJ1-2, with TRBD1 identical over 7 bases. Germline V lookup: CDR1 KGHDR, CDR2 SFDVKD. The CDR3 loop spans 13 amino acids. With 3 bases clipped from V and 7 bases from J, the junction kept 4 bases outside the gene matches. CDR3 amino acids: CATSDRNRGGYTF. In nucleotides, the CDR3 is TGTGCCACCAGTGATAGAAACAGGGGTGGCTACACCTTC.

This chain links TRBV5-4 with TRBJ1-2; no clear D. The CDR3 extends over 14 amino acids. With 0 bases removed from V and 2 bases from J, the gap between germline ends came to 8 bases. Germline loops: CDR1 SGHNT, CDR2 YYREEE (reference sequence). The CDR3 DNA reads as TGTGCCAGCAGCTTGGCCGGGAGAAACTATGGCTACACCTTC. It encodes CASSLAGRNYGYTF. Looking up the rest from reference TRBV5-4 and TRBJ1-2 gives the full variable domain: ETGVTQSPTHLIKTRGQQVTLRCSSQSGHNTVSWYQQALGQGPQFIFQYYREEENGRGNFPPRFSGLQFPNYSSELNVNALELDDSALYLCASSLAGRNYGYTFGSGTRLTVV.

V and J are TRBV21-1 and TRBJ1-1; the table's D call, TRBD1, was not checked against the DNA. TRBV21-1 is deemed a pseudogene. The CDR3 is 14 residues long. CDR3 sequence reads: CASSLPTGNTEAFF. The CDR3 nucleotides are TGTGCCAGCAGCCTCCCTACAGGGAACACTGAAGCTTTCTTT.

For this clone: Other nucleotide sequences in the sample specify the same CDR3. This chain joins TRBV24-1 and TRBJ1-2; no definite D call. V lost 2 bases, J lost 2 bases, and 5 bases lay in between. CDR1 and CDR2 from the germline V gene are KGHDR and SFDVKD. CDR3 length: 13 residues. The CDR3 reads CATSDSGNYGYTF. The CDR3 region has the DNA TGTGCCACCAGTGATTCCGGGAACTATGGCTACACCTTC.

The chain joins TRBV19 to TRBJ1-1; tentative D call: TRBD1 (6 bases). V was shortened by 5 bases and J by 2 bases, with 15 bases between the two germline ends. Germline V gene sequence: CDR1 LNHDA, CDR2 SQIVND (reference sequence). CDR3 length: 15 amino acids. In DNA form, the CDR3 reads TGTGCCAGTAGTGTTCGGTCTGGGGGCAACACTGAAGCTTTCTTT. Amino acids: CASSVRSGGNTEAFF.

The rearrangement joins TRBV12-3 or TRBV12-4 to TRBJ2-1, with D possibly TRBD2 on 5 matching bases. Trimming pared 8 bases from V and 5 bases from J, leaving 13 bases between. The CDR3 loop spans 13 amino acids. The CDR3 nucleotides are TGTGCCAGCGGCCGGGAAACCGACAATGAGCAGTTCTTC. Encoded protein: CASGRETDNEQFF.

V is TRBV7-2 and J is TRBJ2-5; D unresolved. The V gene's germline CDR1 is SGHTA and CDR2 FQGNSA. The CDR3 has 14 amino acids. Between the trimmed V and J ends, which lost 6 bases and 2 bases, there was a span of 13 bases. CDR3 loop: CASSSSRWQETQYF. CDR3 nucleotides: TGTGCCAGCAGTTCCTCGAGGTGGCAAGAGACCCAGTACTTC.

The table lists this clone with a count of one. The chain is built from TRBV19 and TRBJ2-1; no definite D call. Trimming stripped 6 bases from V and 0 bases from J, with 12 bases between. The CDR3 spans 15 residues. CDR1 is LNHDA and CDR2 is SQIVND in the germline V gene (reference sequence). The CDR3 DNA reads as TGTGCCAGTAGCTCACCCAGAAGCTCCTACAATGAGCAGTTCTTC. Its translation is CASSSPRSSYNEQFF.

The chain recombines TRBV24-1 with TRBJ1-5, with D perhaps TRBD1 (5 bases). Germline CDR1 and CDR2: KGHDR and SFDVKD. V shed 4 bases and J shed 5 bases, with 11 bases lying between them. The CDR3 is 14 residues long. The CDR3 DNA reads as TGTGCCACCAGTGACCGCGACAGTTATCAGCCCCAGCATTTT. Protein sequence: CATSDRDSYQPQHF.